This T cell receptor beta chain was sequenced in a study of T cell repertoires in aging, cancer and after chemotherapy (dated by TCRdb to the late 2010s). For the wider study: Donors spanned six age groups from 30 or younger to 70 or older, with at least three individuals per group. TCR repertoires from healthy donor controls were recorded over periods of several months to years and showed clear clonal overlap between repeated samplings. In total, the full dataset held 8.5 million to 9.5 million TCR reads. The study profiled peripheral blood TCR beta repertoires from healthy donors and cancer patients to examine immunoaging and T cell reconstitution after chemotherapy. Alongside 95 healthy donors serving as a reference group, the cohort included 200 to 250 cancer patients, of whom roughly 90 had hematological cancers and 124 had solid cancers. The research as a whole found: Untreated patients with hematological or solid cancers showed significantly lower blood TCR diversity and higher clonality than age-matched healthy donors. In healthy donors, the decline in TCR diversity with age was mainly explained by loss of richness, whereas in cancer patients loss of evenness was also found to contribute. An increase in median generation probability over the chemotherapy interval was observed in both cancer cohorts, suggesting that the repertoire was reconstituted through rebound thymic output. The authors noted that the repertoire data do not allow conclusions about immunological memory after chemotherapy.

Rearranged TRB sequences spanning V, D and J segments were amplified by multiplex touch-down PCR using a mixed TRB-A/B primer pool. Two consecutive PCR reactions with Phusion HS II polymerase added Illumina adapters and sample indices to the amplicons. Amplicons were gel-purified using the NucleoSpin Gel and PCR Clean-up kit and were subsequently checked with Qubit and an Agilent 2100 Bioanalyzer. Sequencing of the libraries was done on an Illumina MiSeq with paired-end, single-indexed 600-cycle runs. The study's processing was this. MiXCR versions 2.12 and 3.0.5 were used to process TRB sequences. Each unique CDR3 nucleotide sequence was counted as one clone, and only productive sequences with at least two reads were retained. The repertoire metrics were Shannon diversity, evenness, clonality (defined as one minus evenness), and alpha-parameterized diversity profiles covering alpha 0 to 5. The IGoR algorithm was used to calculate generation probabilities of clones in the paired pre- and post-chemotherapy samples. The public reads were run again by TCRdb, first through fastp at Q25 and then through MiXCR, and only productive beta chains were kept. Here each entry gathers all rows of one CDR3 protein and keeps the most common genes and DNA. The V and J calls come from TCRdb's annotation, not from the publication. For this sample the table gives 13,000 or so distinct CDR3 sequences, of which 26% were detected only once. Clones ranked in the top ten supply 2.5% to 3% of the sample.

As for this clonotype: Which antigen it targets is not known. Base qualities were left out, and no much larger clone turns up one base away.

The CDR3 runs 15 residues from the cysteine to the phenylalanine. The DNA shown is the 45-base CDR3, in frame from base 1. V and J lose 4 bases and 0 bases, and a span of 12 bases separates them. The germline V gene provides CDR1 MGHDK and CDR2 SYGVNS. TCR beta rearrangements were amplified from genomic DNA extracted from peripheral blood rather than from sorted cells or RNA. Recombination joined TRBV25-1 with TRBJ1-1; confidence is insufficient to name the D gene. Sequences were obtained from blood. The receptor comes from a human donor in good health. The CDR3 loop reads CASSAGLSMNTEAFF. The DNA is as follows: TGTGCCAGCAGTGCAGGACTGTCGATGAACACTGAAGCTTTCTTT.